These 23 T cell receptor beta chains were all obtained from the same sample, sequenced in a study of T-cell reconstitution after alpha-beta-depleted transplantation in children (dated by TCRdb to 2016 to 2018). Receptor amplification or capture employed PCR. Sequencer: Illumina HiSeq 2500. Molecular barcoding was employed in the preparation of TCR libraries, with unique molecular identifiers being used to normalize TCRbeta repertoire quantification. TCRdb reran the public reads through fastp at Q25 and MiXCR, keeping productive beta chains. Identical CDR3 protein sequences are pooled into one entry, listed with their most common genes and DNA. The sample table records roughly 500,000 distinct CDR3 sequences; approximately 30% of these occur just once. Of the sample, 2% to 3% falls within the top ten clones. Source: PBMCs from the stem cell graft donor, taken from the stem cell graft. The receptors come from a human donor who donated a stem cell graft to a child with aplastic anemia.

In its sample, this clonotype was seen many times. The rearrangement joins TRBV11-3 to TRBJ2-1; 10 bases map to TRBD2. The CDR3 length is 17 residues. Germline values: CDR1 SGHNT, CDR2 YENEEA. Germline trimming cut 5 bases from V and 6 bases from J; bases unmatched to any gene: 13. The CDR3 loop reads CASSPWKPGLATNEQFF. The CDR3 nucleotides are TGTGCCAGCAGCCCCTGGAAACCGGGACTAGCGACCAATGAGCAGTTCTTC.

CDR3 amino acids: CASSQGIAYEQYF. CDR3 in DNA: TGTGCCAGCAGCCAAGGGATCGCCTACGAGCAGTACTTC. The chain joins TRBV7-3 to TRBJ2-7; D is ambiguous. The germline V gene has CDR1 SGHTA and CDR2 FQGTGA. V shed 5 bases and J shed 2 bases, with 10 bases lying between them. This CDR3 spans 13 amino acids.

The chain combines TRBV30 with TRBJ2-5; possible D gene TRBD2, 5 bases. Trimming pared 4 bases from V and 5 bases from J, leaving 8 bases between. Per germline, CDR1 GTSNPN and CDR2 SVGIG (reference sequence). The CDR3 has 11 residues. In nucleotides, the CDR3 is TGTGCCTGGACGGGGTTGGAGACCCAGTACTTC. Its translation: CAWTGLETQYF.

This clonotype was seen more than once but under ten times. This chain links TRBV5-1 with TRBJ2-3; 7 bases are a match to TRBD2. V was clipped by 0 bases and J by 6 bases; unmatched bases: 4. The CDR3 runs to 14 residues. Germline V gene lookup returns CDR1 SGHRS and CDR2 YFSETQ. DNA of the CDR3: TGCGCCAGCAGCTTGGAGCGGGGTCCGGATACGCAGTATTTT. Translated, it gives CASSLERGPDTQYF.

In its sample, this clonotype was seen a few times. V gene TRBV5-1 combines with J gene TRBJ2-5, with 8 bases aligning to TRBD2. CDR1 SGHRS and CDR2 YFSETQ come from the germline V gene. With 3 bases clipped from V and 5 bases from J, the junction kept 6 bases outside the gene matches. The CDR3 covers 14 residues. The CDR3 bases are TGCGCCAGCAGCTCCGAGACTAGCGTGGAGACCCAGTACTTC. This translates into CASSSETSVETQYF.

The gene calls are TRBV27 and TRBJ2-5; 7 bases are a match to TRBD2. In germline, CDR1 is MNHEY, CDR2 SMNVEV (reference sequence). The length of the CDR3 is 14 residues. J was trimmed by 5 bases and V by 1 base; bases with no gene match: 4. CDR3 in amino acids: CASSLLGGSETQYF. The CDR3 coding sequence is TGTGCCAGCAGTTTATTGGGAGGGTCGGAGACCCAGTACTTC.

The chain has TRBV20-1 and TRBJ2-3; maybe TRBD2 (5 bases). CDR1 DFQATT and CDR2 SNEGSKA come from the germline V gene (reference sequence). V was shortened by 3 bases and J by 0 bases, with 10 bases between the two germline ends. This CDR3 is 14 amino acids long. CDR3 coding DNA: TGCAGTGCTAGTGTGGGCGGGAGCACAGATACGCAGTATTTT. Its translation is CSASVGGSTDTQYF.

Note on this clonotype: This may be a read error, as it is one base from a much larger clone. In DNA, the CDR3 is TGTGCCAGCATATGGGATCCCAGCACAGATACGCAGTATTTT. Protein product: CASIWDPSTDTQYF. This chain links TRBV7-2 with TRBJ2-3; D call uncertain. CDR3 length: 14 amino acids. The V end lost 7 bases, the J end lost 0 bases, and 11 bases lay between the germline ends. Germline CDR1 is SGHTA and CDR2 is FQGNSA.

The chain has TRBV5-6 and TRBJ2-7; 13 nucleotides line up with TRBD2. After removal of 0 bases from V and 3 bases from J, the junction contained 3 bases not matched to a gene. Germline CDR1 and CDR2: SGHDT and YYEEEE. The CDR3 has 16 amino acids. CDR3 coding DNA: TGTGCCAGCAGCTTGGTAAGGACTAGCGGGAGCTACGAGCAGTACTTC. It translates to CASSLVRTSGSYEQYF.

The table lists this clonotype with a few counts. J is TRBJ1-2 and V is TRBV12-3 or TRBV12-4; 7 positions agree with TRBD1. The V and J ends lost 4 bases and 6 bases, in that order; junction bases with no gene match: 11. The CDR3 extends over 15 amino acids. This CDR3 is CASSSSLQGWDGYTF. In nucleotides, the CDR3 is TGTGCCAGCAGTTCCTCGCTACAGGGGTGGGATGGCTACACCTTC.

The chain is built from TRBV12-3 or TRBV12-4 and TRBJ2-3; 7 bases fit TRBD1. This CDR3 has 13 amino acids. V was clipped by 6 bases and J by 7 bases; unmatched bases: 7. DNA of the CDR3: TGTGCCAGCAGGCCTGGGACAGAGAATACGCAGTATTTT. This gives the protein CASRPGTENTQYF.

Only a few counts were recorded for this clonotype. As DNA, the CDR3 is TGTGCCAGCTCCCCTAACGGACCGGGCAATGAGCAGTTCTTC. Translated: CASSPNGPGNEQFF. V is TRBV18 and J is TRBJ2-1, with D unclear. This CDR3 has 14 amino acids. Germline values: CDR1 KGHSH, CDR2 LQKENI. V shed 6 bases and J shed 6 bases, with 15 bases lying between them.

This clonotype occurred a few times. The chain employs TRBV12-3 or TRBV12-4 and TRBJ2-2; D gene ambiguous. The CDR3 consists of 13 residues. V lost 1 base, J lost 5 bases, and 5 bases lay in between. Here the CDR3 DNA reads TGTGCCAGCAGTTTAGATTCTACCGGGGAGCTGTTTTTT. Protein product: CASSLDSTGELFF.

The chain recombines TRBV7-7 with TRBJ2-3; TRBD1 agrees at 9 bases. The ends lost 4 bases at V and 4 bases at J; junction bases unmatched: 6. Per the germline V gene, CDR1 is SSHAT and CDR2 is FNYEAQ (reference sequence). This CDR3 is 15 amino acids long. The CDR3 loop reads CASSSGTGLADTQYF. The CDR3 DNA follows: TGTGCCAGCAGCTCGGGGACAGGGTTGGCAGATACGCAGTATTTT. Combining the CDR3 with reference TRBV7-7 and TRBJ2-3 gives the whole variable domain GAGVSQSPRYKVTKRGQDVTLRCDPISSHATLYWYQQALGQGPEFLTYFNYEAQPDKSGLPSDRFSAERPEGSISTLTIQRTEQRDSAMYRCASSSGTGLADTQYFGPGTRLTVL.

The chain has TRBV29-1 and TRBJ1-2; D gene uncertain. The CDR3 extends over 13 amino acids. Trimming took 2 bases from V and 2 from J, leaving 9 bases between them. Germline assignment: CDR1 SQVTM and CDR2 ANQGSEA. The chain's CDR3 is CSVEPRPNYGYTF. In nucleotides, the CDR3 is TGCAGCGTTGAACCCCGACCCAACTATGGCTACACCTTC.

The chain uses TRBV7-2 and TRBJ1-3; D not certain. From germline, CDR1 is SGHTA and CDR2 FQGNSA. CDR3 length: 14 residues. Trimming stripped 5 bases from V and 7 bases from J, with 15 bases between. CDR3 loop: CASSPQNPVNTIYF. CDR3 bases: TGTGCCAGCAGCCCACAGAATCCGGTGAACACCATATATTTT.

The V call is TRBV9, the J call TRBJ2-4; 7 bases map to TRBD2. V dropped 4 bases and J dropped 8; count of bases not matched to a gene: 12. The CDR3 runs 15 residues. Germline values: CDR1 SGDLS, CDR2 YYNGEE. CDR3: CASSPPGGRSDIQYF. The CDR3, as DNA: TGTGCCAGCAGCCCTCCGGGCGGGAGAAGCGACATTCAGTACTTC.

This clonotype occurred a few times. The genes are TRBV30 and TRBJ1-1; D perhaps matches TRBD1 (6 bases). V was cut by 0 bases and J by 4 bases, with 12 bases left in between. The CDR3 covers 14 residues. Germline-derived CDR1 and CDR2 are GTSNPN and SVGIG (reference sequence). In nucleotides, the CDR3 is TGTGCCTGGAGTGTACCGGGGGGCGGCACTGAAGCTTTCTTT. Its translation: CAWSVPGGGTEAFF.

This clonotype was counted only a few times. For the CDR3, the DNA is TGCAGCGTTGAGAAGGGGTTAGCTAACTATGGCTACACCTTC. Translation gives CSVEKGLANYGYTF. The chain recombines TRBV29-1 with TRBJ1-2; TRBD1 might be the D (5 bases). CDR1 is SQVTM and CDR2 is ANQGSEA in the germline V gene. The CDR3 runs 14 residues. The V end was cut by 3 bases, the J end by 0 bases, with 11 bases between.

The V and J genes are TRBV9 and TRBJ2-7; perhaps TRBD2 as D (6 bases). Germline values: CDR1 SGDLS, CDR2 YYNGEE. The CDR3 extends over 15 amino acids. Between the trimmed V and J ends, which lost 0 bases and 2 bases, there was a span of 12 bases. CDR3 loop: CASSVEGGIAYEQYF. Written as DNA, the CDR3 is TGTGCCAGCAGCGTAGAGGGCGGGATCGCCTACGAGCAGTACTTC. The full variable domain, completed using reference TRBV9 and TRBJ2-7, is DSGVTQTPKHLITATGQRVTLRCSPRSGDLSVYWYQQSLDQGLQFLIQYYNGEERAKGNILERFSAQQFPDLHSELNLSSLELGDSALYFCASSVEGGIAYEQYFGPGTRLTVT.

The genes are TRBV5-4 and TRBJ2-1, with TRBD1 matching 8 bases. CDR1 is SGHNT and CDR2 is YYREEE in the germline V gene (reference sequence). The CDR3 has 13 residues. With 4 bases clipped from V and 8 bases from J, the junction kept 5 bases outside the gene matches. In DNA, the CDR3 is TGTGCCAGCAGCAACCAGGGGGCCGATGAGCAGTTCTTC. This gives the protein CASSNQGADEQFF.

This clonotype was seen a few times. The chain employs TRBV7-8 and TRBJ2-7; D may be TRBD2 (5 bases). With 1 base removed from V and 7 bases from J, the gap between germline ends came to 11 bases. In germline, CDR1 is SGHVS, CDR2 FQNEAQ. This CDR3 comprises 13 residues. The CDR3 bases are TGTGCCAGCAGCTTAGGGCTAACGGGAGAGCAGTACGTC. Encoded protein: CASSLGLTGEQYV.

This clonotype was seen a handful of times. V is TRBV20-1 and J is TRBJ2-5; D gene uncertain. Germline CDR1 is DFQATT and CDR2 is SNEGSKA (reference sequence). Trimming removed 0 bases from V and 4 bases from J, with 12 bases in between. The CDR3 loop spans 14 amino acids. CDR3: CSARDYWLRETQYF. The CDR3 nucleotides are TGCAGTGCTAGAGATTATTGGCTACGAGAGACCCAGTACTTC.